This T cell receptor beta chain stems from a study of blood T cells in healthy people across ages. PCR was performed a second time for 7 to 11 cycles using a sample-barcoded 5' primer and a J-beta primer mix. TCRdb reprocessed the 5' RACE reads via MiXCR and lists one record per CDR3 protein. Of roughly 1,100,000 distinct CDR3 sequences in the sample, approximately 26% are singletons; the top ten hold 0.75%. This clonotype was seen a handful of times. The CDR3 is 16 residues long. V gave up 0 bases and J gave up 4 bases, with 15 bases separating them. Germline assignment: CDR1 MNHNY and CDR2 SVGAGI (reference sequence). The sample was also reused in another study, on T cells of mothers and their children. Turning to that study: The yield was over 9 million TCR beta CDR3 reads from each mother and around 2.9 million from each child.

The clonotype originates from a girl aged 2 to 9 in good health. Sequencing was performed on blood. V gene TRBV6-6 combines with J gene TRBJ2-5; no clear D. CDR3 sequence (DNA): TGTGCCAGCAGTTACTCGTCTCAGGTATTAGGAGAGACCCAGTACTTC. As protein: CASSYSSQVLGETQYF.